One and the same sample provided the 10 T cell receptor beta chains below, sequenced in a study of identifying expanded T cells in peripheral blood. The table came from immunoSEQ multiplex PCR; TCRdb's copy has only in-frame clones and leaves some out. The data show roughly 100,000 clones, around 88% seen once. Sequencing used blood. These receptors were collected from a person aged 18 to 75 in good health.

In this sample, this clone turned up once. The chain joins TRBV27 to TRBJ2-7; TRBD2 agrees at 12 bases. The CDR3 contains 17 residues. The V segment lost 6 bases and the J segment 0 bases; nucleotides outside the gene matches: 9. Germline lookup yields CDR1 MNHEY and CDR2 SMNVEV (reference sequence). CDR3 coding DNA: TGTGCCAGCAGCCCCCTAGCGGGAGGGCCCAACTCCTACGAGCAGTACTTC. Amino acid sequence: CASSPLAGGPNSYEQYF.

The rearrangement uses TRBV5-1 and TRBJ2-3, with 7 bases matching TRBD2. Germline V gene lookup returns CDR1 SGHRS and CDR2 YFSETQ. V gave up 0 bases and J gave up 3 bases; unmatched junction bases: 10. The CDR3 is 17 residues long. CDR3 in DNA: TGCGCCAGCAGCTTGGGGTTTGGGAGAGCGGGGACAGATACGCAGTATTTT. As protein: CASSLGFGRAGTDTQYF.

The chain recombines TRBV28 with TRBJ1-1, with TRBD1 as a possible D gene (5 bases). CDR1 MDHEN and CDR2 SYDVKM come from the germline V gene. CDR3 length equals 13 residues. V shed 11 bases and J shed 0 bases, with 13 bases lying between them. CDR3 coding DNA: TGTGCCGCCCAGTCGGGACTGAACACTGAAGCTTTCTTT. Protein product: CAAQSGLNTEAFF.

The CDR3 is CASSEGGAGAFF. CDR3 DNA: TGTGCCAGCAGTGAAGGGGGGGCAGGGGCTTTCTTT. This chain joins TRBV25-1 and TRBJ1-1, with D perhaps TRBD1 (6 bases). The germline V gene has CDR1 MGHDK and CDR2 SYGVNS. The CDR3 is made up of 12 amino acids. V lost 2 bases to trimming and J lost 11 bases, with 12 bases between them.

The rearrangement joins TRBV6-5 to TRBJ1-2; D remains ambiguous. V was cut by 2 bases and J by 12 bases, with 1 base left in between. The CDR3 totals 8 residues. The germline V gene has CDR1 MNHEY and CDR2 SVGAGI. The CDR3 reads CASSYNTF. The CDR3 DNA sequence: TGTGCCAGCAGTTACAACACCTTC.

The V and J genes are TRBV11-2 and TRBJ1-1; D call uncertain. The CDR3 runs to 12 residues. Germline V CDR1 and CDR2: SGHAT, FQNNGV. Trimming pared 7 bases from V and 7 bases from J, leaving 13 bases between. The CDR3 region is CASNQGRIEAFF. The CDR3 nucleotides read TGTGCCAGCAACCAAGGACGGATTGAAGCTTTCTTT.

This clone was observed a single time. This chain uses TRBV7-8 with TRBJ2-7; TRBD1 matches at 9 bases. The germline V gene has CDR1 SGHVS and CDR2 FQNEAQ. The V segment lost 5 bases and the J segment 5 bases; nucleotides outside the gene matches: 10. The CDR3 covers 15 residues. The CDR3, as DNA: TGTGCCAGCAGCCGTCGGGGACAGGGAAGTAACGAGCAGTACTTC. Translation: CASSRRGQGSNEQYF.

The rearrangement uses TRBV7-9 and TRBJ1-2, with no clear D. Trimming took off 5 bases at V and 5 bases at J, with 6 bases between the two ends. This CDR3 comprises 11 residues. The V gene's germline CDR1 is SEHNR and CDR2 FQNEAQ (reference sequence). The CDR3 nucleotides read TGTGCCAGCAGCCAAACGTATGGCTACACCTTC. Translated, it gives CASSQTYGYTF. The whole variable domain, remainder taken from reference TRBV7-9 and TRBJ1-2, is DTGVSQNPRHKITKRGQNVTFRCDPISEHNRLYWYRQTLGQGPEFLTYFQNEAQLEKSRLLSDRFSAERPKGSFSTLEIQRTEQGDSAMYLCASSQTYGYTFGSGTRLTVV.

The CDR3 region has the DNA TGTGCCAGCAGCTCCCACCCAACTAGCGGGGGGGATAGCTCCTACAATGAGCAGTTCTTC. This translates into CASSSHPTSGGDSSYNEQFF. The chain is built from TRBV9 and TRBJ2-1, with 13 bases aligning to TRBD2. In germline, CDR1 is SGDLS, CDR2 YYNGEE. V lost 4 bases to trimming and J lost 0 bases; unmatched junction nucleotides: 13. This CDR3 is built from 20 residues. Based on the CDR3 plus reference TRBV9 and TRBJ2-1, the full variable domain is DSGVTQTPKHLITATGQRVTLRCSPRSGDLSVYWYQQSLDQGLQFLIQYYNGEERAKGNILERFSAQQFPDLHSELNLSSLELGDSALYFCASSSHPTSGGDSSYNEQFFGPGTRLTVL.

The CDR3 sequence is CASSQPGQSSTDTQYF. The DNA of the CDR3 is TGTGCCAGCAGCCAGCCGGGGCAGTCTAGCACAGATACGCAGTATTTT. The rearrangement links TRBV6-6 to TRBJ2-3; D is tentatively TRBD1 or TRBD2 (5 bases each). The CDR3 has 16 amino acids. The V and J ends lost 6 bases and 0 bases respectively, with 16 bases between them. Per germline, CDR1 MNHNY and CDR2 SVGAGI (reference sequence).